The T cell receptor beta chain described here comes from a study of T cells in Graves' hyperthyroidism and ophthalmopathy. Points on this clonotype: Its antigen is currently unknown.

Template material for amplifying TCR beta CDR3 regions consisted of RNA transcripts. HTBI primers were used for first-round RT-PCR of the TCR CDR3. Via MiXCR, TCRdb re-called the multiplex PCR reads, giving one row per CDR3 protein. Of approximately 620,000 distinct CDR3 sequences in the sample, about 16% were seen once. Under 3 months was the duration of disease in ophthalmopathy patients, who also had a Clinical Activity Score of at least 3 and a NOSPECS grade of at least 4. Patients were excluded for uncontrolled infection, other autoimmune disease, pregnancy or lactation. Diagnoses were made from clinical symptoms, serum measures (thyroxine and TRAb), thyroid ultrasound and orbital computed tomography. CDR1 and CDR2 (germline): SGHTA, FQGNSA. This CDR3 comprises 15 residues. The trim removed 7 bases at V and 4 bases at J, leaving 9 bases unmatched. Study-level points and caveats: Most thyroid clonotypes that were expanded above 0.001 also turned up in blood.

The J gene is TRBJ2-5, the V gene TRBV7-2; 10 bases are a match to TRBD1. This receptor was taken from a middle-aged woman with Graves' ophthalmopathy. The material sequenced was blood. The CDR3 DNA sequence: TGTGCCAGCACCAAAGACAGGGGGCAGGGAGAGACCCAGTACTTC. It yields the protein CASTKDRGQGETQYF.